The entry that follows covers one T cell receptor (beta chain) sequence. Its antigen is unknown. No much larger clonotype is one base removed from it; base qualities were not supplied. The CDR3 regions of human TCRbeta chains were analyzed by immunosequencing. Per the authors' processing: Repertoire TCRs were matched against a reference library of SARS-CoV-2-specific TCRs generated with the MIRA antigen-specificity platform. Breadth was defined as the fraction of unique TCRs that were SARS-CoV-2-associated. Depth was defined as the fraction of total T cells that were SARS-CoV-2-associated. Using the MIRA data, each spike-specific TCR was mapped to the spike region that the TCR reacts to and placed in a CD4 or CD8 class. Log10-transformed breadth and depth values were compared by one-way ANOVA with Sidak's multiple comparisons tests. The clones in this table, taken by TCRdb from immuneACCESS, are in-frame only. Not every clone is retained; where verified, under half of the shortfall comes from an unresolved V gene, and the cause of the rest is unknown. That table gives V, J and clone size, and the DNA gave D and trimming. The sample has some 140,000 clones on record, around nine tenths of them singletons. 5.5% to 6.5% of the sample goes to the ten largest clones.

This record comes from a study of T cell responses to AZD1222 COVID-19 vaccine (dated by TCRdb to about 2021). Background on the whole study: AZD1222 recipients with second doses at about 4 weeks or about 12 weeks were pooled, because spike-specific TCR depth and breadth did not differ between schedules. Enrollment into the trials was organized by age into subgroups of 18-55, 56-69 and 70-plus years, and those subgroups contained approximately 160, 26 and 62 TCR-sequenced participants, respectively. A total of about 240 trial participants underwent TCR sequencing, of whom some 210 received two doses of AZD1222 and roughly 25 received two doses of the MenACWY control vaccine. Results the study describes overall, beyond this receptor: Conclusions about previously exposed vaccinees are limited because only five to seven AZD1222 recipients were SARS-CoV-2 seropositive at baseline. No day 14 peak-response samples were available, so repertoires were characterized only after the peak T cell response. Vaccine-associated CD4 TCRs spanned the whole spike protein, with dominant responses in regions 160-218 and 743-854. After two AZD1222 doses, spike-specific TCR breadth and depth were significantly higher than at day 0 and than in MenACWY recipients. In the small 56-69-year group, the increase in depth fell short of significance, most likely because of low power. Reportedly, almost half of the unique spike-specific TCRs recognized epitopes lying outside the regions that are mutated in the B.1.351 and B.1.1.7 variants. Participants were mostly white British and included more females than males, and it was suggested by the authors that clonal diversity may have been underestimated.

The junction carries 15 bases between V and J, which are trimmed by 4 bases and 8 bases respectively. CDR1 and CDR2 are drawn from the germline V gene (reference sequence): SGHNT, YYREEE. The CDR3 numbers 14 residues from cysteine through phenylalanine. The retained sequence is limited to the CDR3, 42 bases, with the frame set at the first base. Reading the label with the study, this specimen's time point is: baseline before first vaccination. Samples from vaccinated people were obtained from the UK trials COV001 and COV002, which included a single-blind randomized controlled phase 2/3 trial of AZD1222 (ChAdOx1 nCoV-19) in healthy adults. For TCRbeta chain sequencing, PBMC samples were collected from trial participants at day 0 and at day 28 after the second dose.

The receptor's source is an adult in good health. The source was peripheral blood, collected on day 0 of AZD1222 vaccination. Recombination connected TRBV5-4 to TRBJ1-4; the D gene cannot be resolved reliably. The nucleotide sequence is given as TGTGCCAGCAGCCGTGAAGAGGGCGCAGAAAAACTGTTTTTT. Protein translation: CASSREEGAEKLFF.